The 28 T cell receptor beta chains below come from one sample, sequenced in a study of T cells in localized non-small cell lung cancer (dated by TCRdb to 2020 to 2021). Library method: the immunoSEQ multiplex PCR assay. This immuneACCESS table, as held by TCRdb, lists in-frame sequences with V and J called but not all clones. Of the missing ones, under half trace to an unresolved V gene in checked studies; the others have no known cause. Recorded for this sample are about 26,000 clones; under 95% of them occurred a single time. Around 3.9% of the sample goes to the ten largest clones. This specimen was peripheral blood, taken before any cancer treatment. The receptors were sampled from an older female donor with stage II squamous cell lung carcinoma.

The chain recombines TRBV11-2 with TRBJ2-5, with no clear D. The V and J ends lost 5 bases and 2 bases respectively, with 12 bases between them. Germline-derived CDR1 and CDR2 are SGHAT and FQNNGV. The CDR3 spans 14 residues. The CDR3 DNA is TGTGCCAGCAGCCGCCCGGACGGGCAAGAGACCCAGTACTTC. It codes for CASSRPDGQETQYF. Using reference TRBV11-2 and TRBJ2-5 for the parts outside the CDR3, the full variable domain is EAGVAQSPRYKIIEKRQSVAFWCNPISGHATLYWYQQILGQGPKLLIQFQNNGVVDDSQLPKDRFSAERLKGVDSTLKIQPAKLEDSAVYLCASSRPDGQETQYFGPGTRLLVL.

V is TRBV27 and J is TRBJ1-6, with D perhaps TRBD1 (5 bases). The ends were cut back, 4 bases at V and 6 bases at J, with 16 bases in the middle. The germline V gene encodes CDR1 MNHEY and CDR2 SMNVEV (reference sequence). The CDR3 spans 16 residues. In nucleotides, the CDR3 is TGTGCCAGCAGTTCCAAGCATCAGAGGGGTAATTCACCCCTCCACTTT. It is translated as CASSSKHQRGNSPLHF.

The V gene is TRBV11-3, the J gene TRBJ2-3; D gene ambiguous. V dropped 5 bases and J dropped 0 bases, with 9 bases sitting between them. This CDR3 contains 14 residues. Germline V gene lookup returns CDR1 SGHNT and CDR2 YENEEA. The CDR3 protein is CASSPGSSTDTQYF. Written as DNA, the CDR3 is TGTGCCAGCAGCCCCGGATCTAGCACAGATACGCAGTATTTT. The whole variable domain, filled in from reference TRBV11-3 and TRBJ2-3, reads EAGVVQSPRYKIIEKKQPVAFWCNPISGHNTLYWYLQNLGQGPELLIRYENEEAVDDSQLPKDRFSAERLKGVDSTLKIQPAELGDSAVYLCASSPGSSTDTQYFGPGTRLTVL.

This clone was detected once. The chain recombines TRBV7-2 with TRBJ2-3, with D possibly TRBD2 on 6 matching bases. Germline values: CDR1 SGHTA, CDR2 FQGNSA. The CDR3 is 16 residues long. The V end lost 5 bases, the J end lost 5 bases, and 20 bases lay between the germline ends. The CDR3 DNA follows: TGTGCCAGCAGCCTCTCACTAGCCCCCGGGGAAGATACGCAGTATTTT. It encodes CASSLSLAPGEDTQYF.

This chain joins TRBV5-1 and TRBJ2-3; TRBD2 aligns across 8 bases. CDR1 is SGHRS, CDR2 YFSETQ, per germline. V was pared by 0 bases and J by 3 bases, with 6 bases of the junction left unmatched. This CDR3 contains 16 residues. The CDR3 DNA reads as TGCGCCAGCAGCTTGGGTATTAGCGGGGCTACAGATACGCAGTATTTT. Translated: CASSLGISGATDTQYF.

This clone was counted a single time. The gene calls are TRBV5-8 and TRBJ1-2; 7 nucleotides match TRBD1. The CDR3 is 14 amino acids. V was pared by 4 bases and J by 7 bases, with 10 bases of the junction left unmatched. Germline loops: CDR1 SGHTS, CDR2 YDEGEE. The CDR3 nucleotides are TGTGCCAGCAGCGCGGGAGGGGGCTGGTTTGGCTACACCTTC. Encoded protein: CASSAGGGWFGYTF.

The J gene is TRBJ1-2, the V gene TRBV6-5; TRBD1 aligns across 9 bases. The CDR3 is 14 amino acids. The trim removed 4 bases at V and 6 bases at J, leaving 6 bases unmatched. Per the germline V gene, CDR1 is MNHEY and CDR2 is SVGAGI. CDR3 loop: CASSSRQGEDGYTF. CDR3 sequence (DNA): TGTGCCAGCAGTTCCCGACAGGGGGAGGATGGCTACACCTTC.

V is TRBV6-1 and J is TRBJ2-5; the D gene is possibly TRBD2 (6 bases). There are 13 residues in the CDR3. CDR1 is MNHNS and CDR2 is SASEGT in the germline V gene. The germline V and J ends were trimmed by 6 bases and 3 bases, with 11 bases remaining between them. CDR3 residues: CASSAGGKETQYF. Written as DNA, the CDR3 is TGTGCCAGCAGCGCCGGGGGTAAAGAGACCCAGTACTTC.

Concerning this clone: Compared with germline, one end of the junction differs, possibly owing to a read error. The chain combines TRBV7-7 with TRBJ2-3; 7 nucleotides align to TRBD2. The CDR3 loop spans 15 amino acids. Germline V gene data show CDR1 as SSHAT and CDR2 as FNYEAQ (reference sequence). DNA of the CDR3: TGTGCTAGCAGCCCAGGACGGGGAGGGGCAGATACGCAGTATTTT. This sequence encodes CASSPGRGGADTQYF.

The chain carries TRBV5-8 and TRBJ2-5; 14 nucleotides line up with TRBD2. V shed 4 bases and J 3 bases; nucleotides not matched to a gene: 2. This CDR3 comprises 15 residues. In germline, CDR1 is SGHTS, CDR2 YDEGEE. CDR3 sequence reads: CASSLGLAGEETQYF. CDR3 nucleotide sequence: TGTGCCAGCAGCCTGGGACTAGCGGGGGAAGAGACCCAGTACTTC.

V gene TRBV18 combines with J gene TRBJ2-5, with a possible D match to TRBD1 (7 bases). The CDR3 covers 14 residues. The germline gives CDR1 KGHSH, CDR2 LQKENI. V lost 0 bases to trimming and J lost 5 bases, with 10 bases between them. CDR3 region: CASSPPTGRETQYF. In nucleotides, the CDR3 is TGTGCCAGCTCACCACCGACAGGGAGGGAGACCCAGTACTTC.

The chain links TRBV5-1 to TRBJ2-2, with 8 bases aligning to TRBD1. CDR1 is SGHRS, CDR2 YFSETQ, per germline. V trimming: 4 bases; J trimming: 5 bases; junction bases outside the gene matches: 10. The CDR3 runs to 16 residues. The CDR3, as DNA: TGCGCCAGCAGCCGCAAGACAGGGGTTGATACCGGGGAGCTGTTTTTT. Protein: CASSRKTGVDTGELFF.

CDR3 residues: CASSRGGVQETQYF. The DNA of the CDR3 is TGTGCCAGCAGCCGCGGAGGGGTCCAAGAGACCCAGTACTTC. The chain recombines TRBV7-2 with TRBJ2-5; D might be TRBD2 (6 bases). This CDR3 spans 14 amino acids. Germline V gives CDR1 SGHTA, CDR2 FQGNSA. V lost 5 bases and J 1 base, leaving 11 bases between the germline ends.

This clone is deemed medium-sized. The chain recombines TRBV7-9 with TRBJ1-1; 9 bases are shared with TRBD1. V dropped 4 bases and J dropped 6; count of bases not matched to a gene: 6. This CDR3 spans 14 amino acids. Germline V gene sequence: CDR1 SEHNR, CDR2 FQNEAQ (reference sequence). DNA of the CDR3: TGTGCCAGCAGCTCGGACAGGGGCAAGGCTGAAGCTTTCTTT. The encoded protein is CASSSDRGKAEAFF.

The J gene is TRBJ1-3, the V gene TRBV6-6; TRBD1 is a possible D gene (5 bases). The CDR3 is 15 residues long. The germline gives CDR1 MNHNY, CDR2 SVGAGI (reference sequence). V was clipped by 6 bases and J by 3 bases, with 15 bases between them. The CDR3 sequence: CASSLVDSSGNTIYF. In DNA, the CDR3 is TGTGCCAGCAGCCTCGTAGACAGTAGTGGAAACACCATATATTTT.

V is TRBV27 and J is TRBJ2-2; D remains unclear. The CDR3 spans 13 residues. The V gene lost 6 bases and the J gene lost 4 bases, with 9 bases spanning the gap. Germline lookup yields CDR1 MNHEY and CDR2 SMNVEV (reference sequence). This CDR3 reads CASSRDPTGELFF. The DNA of the CDR3 is TGTGCCAGCAGCCGAGACCCCACCGGGGAGCTGTTTTTT.

This chain uses TRBV28 with TRBJ1-2; no firm D call. V lost 3 bases, J lost 4 bases, and 9 bases lay in between. Looked up from germline, CDR1 is MDHEN and CDR2 is SYDVKM. The CDR3 consists of 13 residues. This chain's CDR3 is CASSLIGSYGYTF. In DNA form, the CDR3 reads TGTGCCAGCAGTTTGATAGGGTCCTATGGCTACACCTTC.

The chain has TRBV28 and TRBJ1-1; D ambiguous. Germline V CDR1 and CDR2: MDHEN, SYDVKM. This CDR3 is built from 13 residues. V gave up 6 bases and J gave up 4 bases, with 12 bases separating them. CDR3 sequence: CASRSRVSTEAFF. The CDR3 nucleotides are TGTGCCAGCAGATCAAGGGTCTCCACTGAAGCTTTCTTT.

This clone appeared a few times. The chain uses TRBV18 and TRBJ2-5; 9 bases are shared with TRBD2. Germline values: CDR1 KGHSH, CDR2 LQKENI. With V trimmed by 2 bases and J by 4 bases, 5 bases remained unmatched. This CDR3 comprises 15 residues. CDR3 sequence (DNA): TGTGCCAGCTCACCATTTGGCGGGGGGGCAGAGACCCAGTACTTC. It encodes CASSPFGGGAETQYF.

The genes are TRBV28 and TRBJ1-2; D gene unclear. The CDR3 sequence is 13 residues long. Germline V gene sequence: CDR1 MDHEN, CDR2 SYDVKM. Trimming removed 10 bases from V and 2 bases from J, with 14 bases in between. DNA of the CDR3: TGTGCCACTTTAGGTGGCAAAAACTATGGCTACACCTTC. This gives the protein CATLGGKNYGYTF.

The chain is built from TRBV13 and TRBJ2-5, with 7 bases lining up with TRBD2. Germline V lookup: CDR1 PRHDT, CDR2 FYEKMQ (reference sequence). Losses at the gene ends were 1 base for V and 5 bases for J; bases not matched to a gene: 13. CDR3 length: 17 residues. The CDR3 sequence is CASSLVGVAGVGETQYF. Written as DNA, the CDR3 is TGTGCCAGCAGCTTAGTTGGAGTTGCGGGAGTGGGTGAGACCCAGTACTTC.

This clone has only a few counts. The chain recombines TRBV7-9 with TRBJ1-1; possible D gene TRBD1, 5 bases. Germline values: CDR1 SEHNR, CDR2 FQNEAQ (reference sequence). V was clipped by 3 bases and J by 0 bases, with 23 bases between them. CDR3 length: 19 amino acids. The CDR3 here is CASSFPLMGGGEMNTEAFF. CDR3 DNA: TGTGCCAGCAGCTTCCCCCTCATGGGCGGGGGGGAGATGAACACTGAAGCTTTCTTT.

The V call is TRBV5-1, the J call TRBJ2-7; D might be TRBD2 (5 bases). Germline CDR1 SGHRS, CDR2 YFSETQ. This CDR3 is 15 amino acids long. Between the trimmed V and J ends, which lost 4 bases and 1 base, there was a span of 15 bases. CDR3 DNA: TGCGCCAGCAGCGGCCCAACCTTAGCGTCCTACGAGCAGTACTTC. Translating it yields CASSGPTLASYEQYF.

The chain is built from TRBV6-1 and TRBJ2-5; tentatively, D is TRBD2 (5 bases). Germline V gene sequence: CDR1 MNHNS, CDR2 SASEGT. The V and J ends lost 2 bases and 4 bases respectively, with 14 bases between them. The CDR3 totals 15 residues. CDR3 DNA: TGTGCCAGCAGTGAATGGCCGGGGTTGGTAGAGACCCAGTACTTC. This translates into CASSEWPGLVETQYF.

This chain connects TRBV5-1 to TRBJ2-5; 10 nucleotides line up with TRBD2. This CDR3 contains 15 residues. Germline CDR1 is SGHRS and CDR2 is YFSETQ. V was pared by 3 bases and J by 3 bases, with 5 bases of the junction left unmatched. The CDR3 sequence is CASSWGGTSEETQYF. The CDR3 nucleotides read TGCGCCAGCAGCTGGGGAGGGACTAGCGAAGAGACCCAGTACTTC.

The chain is built from TRBV5-1 and TRBJ2-5; 9 nucleotides line up with TRBD1. This CDR3 has 15 amino acids. V was pared by 7 bases and J by 2 bases, with 9 bases of the junction left unmatched. Germline lookup yields CDR1 SGHRS and CDR2 YFSETQ. CDR3 sequence: CASGGQGSLQETQYF. The CDR3 region has the DNA TGCGCCAGCGGGGGACAGGGAAGTTTACAAGAGACCCAGTACTTC.

The V call is TRBV2, the J call TRBJ2-7, with D perhaps matching TRBD1 (5 bases). The CDR3 runs 13 residues. V was cut by 7 bases and J by 3 bases, with 13 bases left in between. Germline V CDR1 and CDR2: SNHLY, FYNNEI. The CDR3 here is CASKYPDNYEQYF. DNA for the CDR3: TGTGCCAGCAAATATCCGGACAACTACGAGCAGTACTTC. Using reference TRBV2 and TRBJ2-7 for the parts outside the CDR3, the full variable domain is EPEVTQTPSHQVTQMGQEVILRCVPISNHLYFYWYRQILGQKVEFLVSFYNNEISEKSEIFDDQFSVERPDGSNFTLKIRSTKLEDSAMYFCASKYPDNYEQYFGPGTRLTVT.

The V gene is TRBV9, the J gene TRBJ2-1; TRBD2 matches 8 bases. V was clipped by 4 bases and J by 5 bases; unmatched bases: 5. Germline V gene lookup returns CDR1 SGDLS and CDR2 YYNGEE. The CDR3 is 14 residues long. CDR3 sequence (DNA): TGTGCCAGCAGCCCTACTAGCGGCCACAATGAGCAGTTCTTC. This sequence encodes CASSPTSGHNEQFF.